This T cell receptor (beta chain) was sequenced during a study of T cell responses to AZD1222 COVID-19 vaccine. Study-wide findings and caveats: Researchers took repertoire samples only after the peak T cell response had come. Baseline serostatus was positive in only six AZD1222 recipients. Two AZD1222 administrations were followed by greater Spike-specific TCR breadth and depth.

There are 14 residues in the CDR3. Germline V gene lookup returns CDR1 DFQATT and CDR2 SNEGSKA (reference sequence). V lost 3 bases and J lost 2; bases outside the gene matches: 4. With respect to this clone: Its antigen is still unknown.

TCRdb keeps only in-frame clones here, not all; method: immunoSEQ multiplex PCR. The data show about 110,000 clones, about 92% seen once. This chain connects TRBV20-1 to TRBJ2-1; TRBD2 agrees at 7 bases. The sequencing here drew on peripheral blood, taken on day 0 of MenACWY control vaccination. The origin of this receptor is an adult in good health. This chain's CDR3 is CSASLAGAYNEQFF. CDR3 DNA sequence: TGCAGTGCTAGTTTGGCGGGGGCCTACAATGAGCAGTTCTTC.